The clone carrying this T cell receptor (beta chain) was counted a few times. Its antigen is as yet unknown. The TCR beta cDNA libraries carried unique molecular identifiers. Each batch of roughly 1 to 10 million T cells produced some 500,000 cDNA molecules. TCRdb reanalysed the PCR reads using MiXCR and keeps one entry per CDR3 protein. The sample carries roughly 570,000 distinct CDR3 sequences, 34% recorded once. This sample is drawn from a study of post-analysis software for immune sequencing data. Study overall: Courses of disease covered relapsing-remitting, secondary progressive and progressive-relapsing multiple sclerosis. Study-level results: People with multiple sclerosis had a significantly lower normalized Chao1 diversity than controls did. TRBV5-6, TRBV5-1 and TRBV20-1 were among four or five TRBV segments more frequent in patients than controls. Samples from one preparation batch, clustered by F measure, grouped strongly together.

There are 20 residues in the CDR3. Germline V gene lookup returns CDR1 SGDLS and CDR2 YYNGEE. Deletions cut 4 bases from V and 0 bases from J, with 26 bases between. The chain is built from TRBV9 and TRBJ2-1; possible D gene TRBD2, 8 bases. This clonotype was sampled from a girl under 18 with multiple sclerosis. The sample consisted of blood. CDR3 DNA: TGTGCCAGCAGCCCAGGACAGGTTTCTAGCGGGTCCCACTCCTACAATGAGCAGTTCTTC. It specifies CASSPGQVSSGSHSYNEQFF. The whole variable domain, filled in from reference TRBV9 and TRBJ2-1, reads DSGVTQTPKHLITATGQRVTLRCSPRSGDLSVYWYQQSLDQGLQFLIQYYNGEERAKGNILERFSAQQFPDLHSELNLSSLELGDSALYFCASSPGQVSSGSHSYNEQFFGPGTRLTVL.